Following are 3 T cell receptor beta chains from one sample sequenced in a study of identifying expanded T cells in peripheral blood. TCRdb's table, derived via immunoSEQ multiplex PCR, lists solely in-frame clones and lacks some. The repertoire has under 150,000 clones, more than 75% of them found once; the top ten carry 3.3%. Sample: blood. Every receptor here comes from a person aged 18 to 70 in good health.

This CDR3 is CASSPRSRGRTGELFF. CDR3 DNA sequence: TGTGCCAGCAGCCCAAGGTCCAGGGGGCGCACCGGGGAGCTGTTTTTT. The chain has TRBV7-2 and TRBJ2-2; 8 bases align to TRBD1. This CDR3 is built from 16 residues. Germline V CDR1 and CDR2: SGHTA, FQGNSA. With V trimmed by 5 bases and J by 4 bases, 9 bases remained unmatched.

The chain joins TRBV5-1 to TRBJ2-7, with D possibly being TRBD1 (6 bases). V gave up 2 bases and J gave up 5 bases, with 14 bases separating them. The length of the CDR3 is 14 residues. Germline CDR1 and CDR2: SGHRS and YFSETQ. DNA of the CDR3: TGCGCCAGCAGCTTTGAATACCAGGGGAACGAGCAGTACTTC. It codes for CASSFEYQGNEQYF.

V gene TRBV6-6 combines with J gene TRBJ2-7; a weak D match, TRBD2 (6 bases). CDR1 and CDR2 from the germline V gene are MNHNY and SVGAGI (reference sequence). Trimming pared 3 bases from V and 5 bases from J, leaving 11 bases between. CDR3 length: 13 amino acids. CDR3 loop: CASSYVRENEQYF. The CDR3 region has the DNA TGTGCCAGCAGTTATGTACGGGAGAACGAGCAGTACTTC.